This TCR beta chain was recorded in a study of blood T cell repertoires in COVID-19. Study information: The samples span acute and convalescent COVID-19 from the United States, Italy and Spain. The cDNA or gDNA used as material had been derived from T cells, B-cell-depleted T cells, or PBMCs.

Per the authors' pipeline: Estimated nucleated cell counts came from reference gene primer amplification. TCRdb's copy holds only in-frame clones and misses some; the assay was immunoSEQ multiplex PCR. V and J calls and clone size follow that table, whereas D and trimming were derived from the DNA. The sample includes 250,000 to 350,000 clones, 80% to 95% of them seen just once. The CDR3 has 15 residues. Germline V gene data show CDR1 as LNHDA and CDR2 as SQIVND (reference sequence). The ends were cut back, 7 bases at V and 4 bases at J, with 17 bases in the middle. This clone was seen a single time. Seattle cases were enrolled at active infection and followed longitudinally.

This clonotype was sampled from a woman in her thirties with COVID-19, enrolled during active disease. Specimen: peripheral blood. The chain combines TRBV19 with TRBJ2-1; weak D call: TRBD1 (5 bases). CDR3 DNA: TGTGCCAGTACCCTGGACAAGAGACAATACAATGAGCAGTTCTTC. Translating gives CASTLDKRQYNEQFF.